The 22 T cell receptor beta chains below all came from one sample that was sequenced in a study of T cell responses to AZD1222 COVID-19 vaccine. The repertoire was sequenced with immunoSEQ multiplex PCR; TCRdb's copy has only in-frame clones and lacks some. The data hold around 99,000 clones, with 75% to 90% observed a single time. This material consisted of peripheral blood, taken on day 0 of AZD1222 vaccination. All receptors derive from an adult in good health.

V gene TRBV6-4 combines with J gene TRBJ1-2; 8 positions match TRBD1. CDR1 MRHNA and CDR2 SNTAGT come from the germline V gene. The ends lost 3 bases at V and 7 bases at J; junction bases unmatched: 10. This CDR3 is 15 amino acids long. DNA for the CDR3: TGTGCCAGCAGTGAAGGGGCGGACAGGGCAGGTGGCTACACCTTC. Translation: CASSEGADRAGGYTF.

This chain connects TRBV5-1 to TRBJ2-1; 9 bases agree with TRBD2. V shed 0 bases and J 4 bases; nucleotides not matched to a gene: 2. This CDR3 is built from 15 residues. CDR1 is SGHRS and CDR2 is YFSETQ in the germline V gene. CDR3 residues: CASSLGLAVYNEQFF. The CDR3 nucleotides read TGCGCCAGCAGCTTGGGACTAGCGGTTTACAATGAGCAGTTCTTC.

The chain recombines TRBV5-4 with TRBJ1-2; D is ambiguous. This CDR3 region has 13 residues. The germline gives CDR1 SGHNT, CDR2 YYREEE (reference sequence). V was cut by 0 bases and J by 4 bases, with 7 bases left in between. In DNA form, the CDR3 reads TGTGCCAGCAGCTTGGGCGGTACCTATGGCTACACCTTC. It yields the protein CASSLGGTYGYTF. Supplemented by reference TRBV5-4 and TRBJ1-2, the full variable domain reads ETGVTQSPTHLIKTRGQQVTLRCSSQSGHNTVSWYQQALGQGPQFIFQYYREEENGRGNFPPRFSGLQFPNYSSELNVNALELDDSALYLCASSLGGTYGYTFGSGTRLTVV.

The CDR3 region has the DNA TGTGCCAGCAGCTTAGTCTCTGGAACAGGGGGTGAAAAACTGTTTTTT. Translating gives CASSLVSGTGGEKLFF. This chain links TRBV11-2 with TRBJ1-4, with 8 bases fitting TRBD1. Germline trimming cut 1 base from V and 7 bases from J; bases unmatched to any gene: 8. The CDR3 sequence is 16 residues long. The V gene's germline CDR1 is SGHAT and CDR2 FQNNGV. The whole variable domain, filled in from reference TRBV11-2 and TRBJ1-4, reads EAGVAQSPRYKIIEKRQSVAFWCNPISGHATLYWYQQILGQGPKLLIQFQNNGVVDDSQLPKDRFSAERLKGVDSTLKIQPAKLEDSAVYLCASSLVSGTGGEKLFFGSGTQLSVL.

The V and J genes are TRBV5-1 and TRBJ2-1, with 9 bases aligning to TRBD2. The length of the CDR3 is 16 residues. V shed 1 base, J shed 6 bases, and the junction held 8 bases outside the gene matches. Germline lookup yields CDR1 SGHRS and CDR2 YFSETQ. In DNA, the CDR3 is TGCGCCAGCAGCTTGCTAGCGGGATTAGGAGGCAATGAGCAGTTCTTC. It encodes CASSLLAGLGGNEQFF.

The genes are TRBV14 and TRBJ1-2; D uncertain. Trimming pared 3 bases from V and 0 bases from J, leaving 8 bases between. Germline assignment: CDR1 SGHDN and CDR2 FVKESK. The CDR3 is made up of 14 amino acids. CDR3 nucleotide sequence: TGTGCCAGCAGCCACGAGGGTCCTAACTATGGCTACACCTTC. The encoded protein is CASSHEGPNYGYTF.

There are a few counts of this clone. The DNA of the CDR3 is TGTGCCAGCAGCCCGGGACTACCAATTTCCTACGAGCAGTACTTC. Its protein product is CASSPGLPISYEQYF. V usage is TRBV3-1 (or the pseudogene TRBV3-2) and J usage is TRBJ2-7, with 7 bases fitting TRBD2. Germline-derived CDR1 and CDR2 are LGHDT and YNNKEL (reference sequence). The junction had 7 bases not matched to a gene; V was cut back by 4 bases and J by 1 base. This CDR3 spans 15 amino acids.

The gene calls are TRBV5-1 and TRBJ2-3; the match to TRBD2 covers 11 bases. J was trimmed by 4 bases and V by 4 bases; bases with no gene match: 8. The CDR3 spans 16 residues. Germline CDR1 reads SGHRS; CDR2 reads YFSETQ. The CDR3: CASSASSGGSPDTQYF. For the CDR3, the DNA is TGCGCCAGCAGCGCGTCTAGCGGGGGGTCGCCAGATACGCAGTATTTT. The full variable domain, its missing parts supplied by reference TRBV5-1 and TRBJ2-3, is KAGVTQTPRYLIKTRGQQVTLSCSPISGHRSVSWYQQTPGQGLQFLFEYFSETQRNKGNFPGRFSGRQFSNSRSEMNVSTLELGDSALYLCASSASSGGSPDTQYFGPGTRLTVL.

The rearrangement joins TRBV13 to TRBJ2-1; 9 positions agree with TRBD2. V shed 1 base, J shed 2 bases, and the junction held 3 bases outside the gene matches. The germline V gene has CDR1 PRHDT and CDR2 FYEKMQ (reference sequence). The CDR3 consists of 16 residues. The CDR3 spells CASSLATSGAYNEQFF. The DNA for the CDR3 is TGTGCCAGCAGCTTAGCGACTAGCGGTGCCTACAATGAGCAGTTCTTC.

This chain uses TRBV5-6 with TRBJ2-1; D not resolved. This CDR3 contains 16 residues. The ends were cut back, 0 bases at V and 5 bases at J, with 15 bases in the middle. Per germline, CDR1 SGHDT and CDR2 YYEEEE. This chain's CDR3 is CASSLASLSENNEQFF. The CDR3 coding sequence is TGTGCCAGCAGCTTGGCCTCTTTGTCTGAGAACAATGAGCAGTTCTTC.

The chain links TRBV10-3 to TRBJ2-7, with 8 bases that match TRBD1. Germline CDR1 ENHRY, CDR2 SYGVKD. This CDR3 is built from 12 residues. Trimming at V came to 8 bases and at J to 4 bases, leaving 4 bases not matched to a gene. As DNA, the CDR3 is TGTGCCATCGGACAGGGATCTTACGAGCAGTACTTC. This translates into CAIGQGSYEQYF.

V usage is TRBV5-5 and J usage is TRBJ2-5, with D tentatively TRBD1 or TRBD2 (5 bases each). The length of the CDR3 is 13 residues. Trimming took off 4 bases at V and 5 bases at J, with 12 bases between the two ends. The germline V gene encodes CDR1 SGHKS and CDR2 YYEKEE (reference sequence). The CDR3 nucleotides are TGTGCCAGCAGCCGGGGACCAGAGGAGACCCAGTACTTC. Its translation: CASSRGPEETQYF.

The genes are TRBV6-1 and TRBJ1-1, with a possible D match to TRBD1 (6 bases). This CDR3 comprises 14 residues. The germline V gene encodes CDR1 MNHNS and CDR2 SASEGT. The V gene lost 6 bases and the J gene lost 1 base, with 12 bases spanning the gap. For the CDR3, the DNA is TGTGCCAGCAGAGCGAGACAGGAGAACACTGAAGCTTTCTTT. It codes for CASRARQENTEAFF.

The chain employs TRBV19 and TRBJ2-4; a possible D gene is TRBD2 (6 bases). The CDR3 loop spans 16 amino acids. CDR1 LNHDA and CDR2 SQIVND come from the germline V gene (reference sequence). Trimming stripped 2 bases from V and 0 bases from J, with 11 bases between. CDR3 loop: CASSILVGLAKNIQYF. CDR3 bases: TGTGCCAGTAGTATACTAGTGGGACTAGCCAAAAACATTCAGTACTTC.

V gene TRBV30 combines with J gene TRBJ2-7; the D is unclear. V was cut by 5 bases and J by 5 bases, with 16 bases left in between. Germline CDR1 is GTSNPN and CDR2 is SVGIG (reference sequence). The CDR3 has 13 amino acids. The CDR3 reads CAWGRVIYHEQYF. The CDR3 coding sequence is TGTGCCTGGGGACGGGTTATATACCACGAGCAGTACTTC.

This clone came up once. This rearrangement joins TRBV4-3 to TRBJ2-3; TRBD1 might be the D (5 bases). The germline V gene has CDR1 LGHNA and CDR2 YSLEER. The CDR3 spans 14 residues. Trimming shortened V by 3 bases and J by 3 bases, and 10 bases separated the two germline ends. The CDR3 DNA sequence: TGCGCCAGCAGCCACCGGCAGGGAACAGATACGCAGTATTTT. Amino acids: CASSHRQGTDTQYF.

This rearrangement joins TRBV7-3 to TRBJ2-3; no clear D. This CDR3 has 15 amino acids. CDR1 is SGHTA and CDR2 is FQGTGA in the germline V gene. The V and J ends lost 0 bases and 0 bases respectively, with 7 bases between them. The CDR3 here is CASSLTSQSTDTQYF. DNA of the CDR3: TGTGCCAGCAGCTTAACGTCGCAGAGCACAGATACGCAGTATTTT.

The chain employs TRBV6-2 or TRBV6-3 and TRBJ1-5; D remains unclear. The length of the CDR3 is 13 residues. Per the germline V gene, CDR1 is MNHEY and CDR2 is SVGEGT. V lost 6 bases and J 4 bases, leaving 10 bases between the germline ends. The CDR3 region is CASSHSGNQPQHF. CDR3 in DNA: TGTGCCAGCAGCCACTCGGGTAATCAGCCCCAGCATTTT.

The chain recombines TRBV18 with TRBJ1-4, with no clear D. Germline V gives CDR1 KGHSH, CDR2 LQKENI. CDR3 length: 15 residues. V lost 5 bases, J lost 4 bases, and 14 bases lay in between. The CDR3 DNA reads TGTGCCAGCTCAAGCCGGGATAGCCTTAATGAAAAACTGTTTTTT. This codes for CASSSRDSLNEKLFF.

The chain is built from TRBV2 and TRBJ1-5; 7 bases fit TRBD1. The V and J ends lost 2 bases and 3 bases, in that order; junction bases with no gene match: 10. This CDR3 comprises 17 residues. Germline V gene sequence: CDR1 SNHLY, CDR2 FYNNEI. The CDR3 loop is CASSERFLRGPNQPQHF. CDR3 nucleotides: TGTGCCAGCAGTGAAAGGTTTCTTAGGGGGCCCAATCAGCCCCAGCATTTT.

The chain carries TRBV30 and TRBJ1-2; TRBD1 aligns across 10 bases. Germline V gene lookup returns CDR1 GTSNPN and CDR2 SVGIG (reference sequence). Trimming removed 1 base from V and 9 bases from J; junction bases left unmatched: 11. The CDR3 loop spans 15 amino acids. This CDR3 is CAWSAGTGAPASYTF. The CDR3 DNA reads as TGTGCCTGGAGTGCCGGGACAGGGGCCCCAGCTAGCTACACCTTC.

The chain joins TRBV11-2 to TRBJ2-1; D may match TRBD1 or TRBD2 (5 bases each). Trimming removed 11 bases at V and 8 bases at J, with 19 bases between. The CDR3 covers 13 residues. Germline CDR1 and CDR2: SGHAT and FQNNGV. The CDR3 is CASLDSGDDEQFF. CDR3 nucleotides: TGTGCCTCACTAGATTCCGGGGACGATGAGCAGTTCTTC.